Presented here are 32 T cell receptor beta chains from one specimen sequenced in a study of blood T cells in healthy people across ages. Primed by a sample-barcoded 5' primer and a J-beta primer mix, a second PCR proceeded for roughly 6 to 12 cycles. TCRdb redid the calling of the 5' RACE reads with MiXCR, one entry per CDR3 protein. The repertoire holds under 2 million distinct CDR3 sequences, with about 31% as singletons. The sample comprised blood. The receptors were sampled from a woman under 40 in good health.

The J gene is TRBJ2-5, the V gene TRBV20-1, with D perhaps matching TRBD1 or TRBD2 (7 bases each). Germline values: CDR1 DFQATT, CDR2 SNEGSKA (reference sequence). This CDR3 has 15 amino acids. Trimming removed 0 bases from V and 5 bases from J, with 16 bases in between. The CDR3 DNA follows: TGCAGTGCTAGAGATCAGGGGGGGAACGCGGAGACCCAGTACTTC. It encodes CSARDQGGNAETQYF.

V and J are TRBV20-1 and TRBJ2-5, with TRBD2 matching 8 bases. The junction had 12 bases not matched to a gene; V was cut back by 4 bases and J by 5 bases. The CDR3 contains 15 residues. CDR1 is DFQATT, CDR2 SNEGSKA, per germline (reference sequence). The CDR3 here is CSATSTGLGAETQYF. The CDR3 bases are TGCAGTGCTACCTCGACGGGACTAGGGGCTGAGACCCAGTACTTC.

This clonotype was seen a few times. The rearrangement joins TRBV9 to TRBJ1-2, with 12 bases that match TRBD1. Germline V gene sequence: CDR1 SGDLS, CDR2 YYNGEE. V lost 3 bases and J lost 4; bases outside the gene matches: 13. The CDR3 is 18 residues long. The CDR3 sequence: CASSGTGTGGDIGYGYTF. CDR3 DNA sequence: TGTGCCAGCAGCGGTACCGGGACAGGGGGCGATATCGGCTATGGCTACACCTTC.

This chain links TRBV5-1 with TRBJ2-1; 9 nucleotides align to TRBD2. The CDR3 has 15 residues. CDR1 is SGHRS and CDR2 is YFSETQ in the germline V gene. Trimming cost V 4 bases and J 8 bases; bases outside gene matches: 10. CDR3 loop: CASSVGTSLKDEQFF. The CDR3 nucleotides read TGCGCCAGCAGCGTGGGGACTAGCCTGAAGGATGAGCAGTTCTTC. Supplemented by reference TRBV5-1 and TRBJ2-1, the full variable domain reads KAGVTQTPRYLIKTRGQQVTLSCSPISGHRSVSWYQQTPGQGLQFLFEYFSETQRNKGNFPGRFSGRQFSNSRSEMNVSTLELGDSALYLCASSVGTSLKDEQFFGPGTRLTVL.

The CDR3 region has the DNA TGTGCCACCAGCTATTCCCGGGGACTAGCGGGAGGGAATGAGCAGTTCTTC. Its protein product is CATSYSRGLAGGNEQFF. V gene TRBV15 combines with J gene TRBJ2-1, with 16 bases that match TRBD2. Germline CDR1 LNHNV, CDR2 YYDKDF (reference sequence). This CDR3 region has 17 residues. The junction had 8 bases not matched to a gene; V was cut back by 5 bases and J by 7 bases. The full variable domain, its missing parts supplied by reference TRBV15 and TRBJ2-1, is DAMVIQNPRYQVTQFGKPVTLSCSQTLNHNVMYWYQQKSSQAPKLLFHYYDKDFNNEADTPDNFQSRRPNTSFCFLDIRSPGLGDTAMYLCATSYSRGLAGGNEQFFGPGTRLTVL.

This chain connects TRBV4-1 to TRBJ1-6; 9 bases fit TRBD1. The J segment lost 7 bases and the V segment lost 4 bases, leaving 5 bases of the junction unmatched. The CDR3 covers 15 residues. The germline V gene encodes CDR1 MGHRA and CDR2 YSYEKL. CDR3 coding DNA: TGCGCCAGCAGCCGGGCGGACAGGGGAAATTCACCCCTCCACTTT. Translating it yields CASSRADRGNSPLHF.

CDR3 nucleotide sequence: TGCGCCAGCAGCTGGGGAATAGCGGGAGTATATGAGCAGTACTTC. Protein product: CASSWGIAGVYEQYF. The rearrangement uses TRBV5-1 and TRBJ2-7, with 9 positions matching TRBD2. The CDR3 is made up of 15 amino acids. Germline CDR1 and CDR2: SGHRS and YFSETQ. J lost 7 bases, V lost 3 bases, and 11 bases had no gene match.

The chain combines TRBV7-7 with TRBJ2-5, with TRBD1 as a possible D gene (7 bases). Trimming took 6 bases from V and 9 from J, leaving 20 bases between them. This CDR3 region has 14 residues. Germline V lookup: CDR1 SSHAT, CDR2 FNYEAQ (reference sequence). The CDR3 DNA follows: TGTGCCAGCAGTCGGGACAGTCACGGGGGACCCCAGTACTTC. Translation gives CASSRDSHGGPQYF.

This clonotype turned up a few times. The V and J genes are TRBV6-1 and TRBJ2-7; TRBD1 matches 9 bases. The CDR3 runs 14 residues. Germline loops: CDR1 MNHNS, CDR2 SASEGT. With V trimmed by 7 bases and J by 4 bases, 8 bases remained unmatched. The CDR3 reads CASNPRQGGYEQYF. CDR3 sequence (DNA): TGTGCCAGCAACCCGAGACAGGGGGGATACGAGCAGTACTTC.

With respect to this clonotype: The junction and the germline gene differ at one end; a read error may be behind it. The CDR3 protein is CATSDSSYGYIF. Here the CDR3 DNA reads TGTGCCACCAGTGATTCAAGCTATGGCTACATCTTC. This rearrangement joins TRBV24-1 to TRBJ1-2; D call uncertain. The CDR3 covers 12 residues. Germline V gives CDR1 KGHDR, CDR2 SFDVKD.

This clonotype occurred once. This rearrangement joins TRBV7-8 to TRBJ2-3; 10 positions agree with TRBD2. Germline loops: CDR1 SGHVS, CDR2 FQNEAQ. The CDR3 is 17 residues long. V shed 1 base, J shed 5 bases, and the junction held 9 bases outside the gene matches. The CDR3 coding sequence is TGTGCCAGCAGCTTAGGAGTAAGCGGGGGGGCCGAAGATACGCAGTATTTT. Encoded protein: CASSLGVSGGAEDTQYF.

The CDR3 region has the DNA TGCAGTGCTAGAGGCCGGGGCTATAGCAATCAGCCCCAGCATTTT. Amino acids: CSARGRGYSNQPQHF. The chain carries TRBV20-1 and TRBJ1-5, with TRBD1 as a possible D gene (5 bases). Trimming removed 1 base from V and 0 bases from J, with 10 bases in between. Germline V gene data show CDR1 as DFQATT and CDR2 as SNEGSKA (reference sequence). The CDR3 length is 15 residues.

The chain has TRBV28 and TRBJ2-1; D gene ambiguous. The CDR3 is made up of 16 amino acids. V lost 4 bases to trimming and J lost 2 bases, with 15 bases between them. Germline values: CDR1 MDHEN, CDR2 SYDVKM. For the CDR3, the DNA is TGTGCCAGCAGTTCCCCGACTCCTGCTGCCTACAATGAGCAGTTCTTC. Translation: CASSSPTPAAYNEQFF.

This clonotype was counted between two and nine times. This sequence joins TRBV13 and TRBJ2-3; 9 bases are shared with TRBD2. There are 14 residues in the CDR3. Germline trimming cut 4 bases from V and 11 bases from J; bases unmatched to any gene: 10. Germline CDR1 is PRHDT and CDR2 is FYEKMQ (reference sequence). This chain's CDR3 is CASSSGTSSNWQYF. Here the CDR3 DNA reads TGTGCCAGCAGCTCCGGGACTAGCTCAAATTGGCAGTATTTT.

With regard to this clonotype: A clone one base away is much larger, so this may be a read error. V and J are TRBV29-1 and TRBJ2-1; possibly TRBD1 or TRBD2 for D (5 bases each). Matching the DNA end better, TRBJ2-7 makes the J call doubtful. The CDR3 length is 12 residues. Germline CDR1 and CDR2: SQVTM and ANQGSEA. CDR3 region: CSGETAYNEQYF. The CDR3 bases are TGCAGCGGGGAGACAGCCTACAATGAGCAGTACTTC.

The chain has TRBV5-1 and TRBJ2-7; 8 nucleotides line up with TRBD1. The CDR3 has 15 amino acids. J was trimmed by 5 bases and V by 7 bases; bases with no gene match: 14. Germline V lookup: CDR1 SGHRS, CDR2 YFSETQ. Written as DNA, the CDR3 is TGCGCCAGCGGGGCTAACCAGGGGGCTGGGAACGAGCAGTACTTC. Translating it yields CASGANQGAGNEQYF.

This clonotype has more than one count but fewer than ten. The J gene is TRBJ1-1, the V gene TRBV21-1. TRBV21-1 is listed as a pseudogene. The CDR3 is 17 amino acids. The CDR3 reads CASSKEDTLPANTEAFF. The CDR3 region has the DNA TGTGCCAGCAGCAAAGAGGACACCCTCCCTGCGAACACTGAAGCTTTCTTT.

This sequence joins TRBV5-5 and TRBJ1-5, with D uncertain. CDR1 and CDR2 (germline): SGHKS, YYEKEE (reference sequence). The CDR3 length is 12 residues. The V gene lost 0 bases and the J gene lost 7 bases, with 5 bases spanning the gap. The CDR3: CASSLDMQPQHF. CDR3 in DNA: TGTGCCAGCAGCTTGGATATGCAGCCCCAGCATTTT.

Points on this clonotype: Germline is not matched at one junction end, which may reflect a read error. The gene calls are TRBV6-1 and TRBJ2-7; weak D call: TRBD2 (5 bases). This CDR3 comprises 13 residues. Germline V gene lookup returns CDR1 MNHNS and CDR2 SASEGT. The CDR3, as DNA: TGTGCCAGCGGTGAAGAGGGAAGAGGCGAGCAGTACTTC. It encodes CASGEEGRGEQYF.

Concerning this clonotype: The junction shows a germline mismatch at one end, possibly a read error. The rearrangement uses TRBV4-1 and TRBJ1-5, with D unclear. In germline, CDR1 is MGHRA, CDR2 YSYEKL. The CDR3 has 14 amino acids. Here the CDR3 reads CASSEEDSNQPQHF. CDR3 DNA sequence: TGCGCCAGCAGCGAAGAGGATAGCAATCAGCCCCAGCATTTT.

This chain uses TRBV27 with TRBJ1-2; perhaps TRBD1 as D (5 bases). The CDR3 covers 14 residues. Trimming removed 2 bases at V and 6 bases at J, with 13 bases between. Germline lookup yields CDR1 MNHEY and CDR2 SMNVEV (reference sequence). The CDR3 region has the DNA TGTGCCAGCAGTTTAGCAGGGTCGTTAGATGGCTACACCTTC. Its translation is CASSLAGSLDGYTF.

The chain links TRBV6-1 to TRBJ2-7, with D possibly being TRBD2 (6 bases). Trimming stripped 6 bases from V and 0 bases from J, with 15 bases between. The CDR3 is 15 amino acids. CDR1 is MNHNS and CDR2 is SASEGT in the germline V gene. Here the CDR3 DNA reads TGTGCCAGCAGCGTGTCGGGGGTAAGCTCCTACGAGCAGTACTTC. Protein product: CASSVSGVSSYEQYF.

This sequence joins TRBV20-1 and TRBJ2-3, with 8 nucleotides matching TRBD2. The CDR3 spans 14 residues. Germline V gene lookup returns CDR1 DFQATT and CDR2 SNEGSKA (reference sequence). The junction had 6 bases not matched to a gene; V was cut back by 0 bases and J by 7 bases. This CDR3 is CSAREPIAGNTQYF. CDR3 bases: TGCAGTGCTAGAGAGCCCATAGCGGGGAATACGCAGTATTTT.

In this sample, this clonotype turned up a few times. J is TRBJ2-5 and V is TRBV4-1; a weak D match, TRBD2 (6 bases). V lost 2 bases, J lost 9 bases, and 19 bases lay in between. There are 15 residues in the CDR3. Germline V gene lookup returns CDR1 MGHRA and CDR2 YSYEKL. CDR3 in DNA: TGCGCCAGCAGCCAACTTCTAGGAGGGGATTCGGCCCAGTACTTC. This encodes CASSQLLGGDSAQYF.

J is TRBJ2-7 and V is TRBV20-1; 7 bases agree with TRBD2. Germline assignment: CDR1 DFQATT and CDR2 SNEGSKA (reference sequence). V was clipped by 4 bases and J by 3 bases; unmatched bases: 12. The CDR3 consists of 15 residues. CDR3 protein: CSANSPAREFYEQYF. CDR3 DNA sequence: TGCAGTGCTAACTCCCCGGCGCGGGAGTTCTACGAGCAGTACTTC.

In DNA form, the CDR3 reads TGTGCCAGCAGCCATGACAGGCTAGCGGGAGCGGGTGAGCAGTTCTTC. Translating it yields CASSHDRLAGAGEQFF. The chain combines TRBV14 with TRBJ2-1; TRBD2 matches 10 bases. CDR1 and CDR2 (germline): SGHDN, FVKESK. V lost 3 bases and J lost 9; bases outside the gene matches: 11. The CDR3 spans 16 residues.

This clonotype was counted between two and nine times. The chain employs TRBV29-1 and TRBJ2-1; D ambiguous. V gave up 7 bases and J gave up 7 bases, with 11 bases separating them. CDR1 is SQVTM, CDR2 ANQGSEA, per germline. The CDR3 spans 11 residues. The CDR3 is CSAVPANEQFF. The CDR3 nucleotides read TGCAGCGCCGTCCCAGCAAATGAGCAGTTCTTC.

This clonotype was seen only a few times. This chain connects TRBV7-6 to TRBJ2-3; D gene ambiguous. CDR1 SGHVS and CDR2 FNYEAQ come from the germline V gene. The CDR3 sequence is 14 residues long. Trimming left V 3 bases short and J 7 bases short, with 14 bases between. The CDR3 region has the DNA TGTGCCAGCAGCTTGGACGGCTACCATAATACGCAGTATTTT. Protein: CASSLDGYHNTQYF.

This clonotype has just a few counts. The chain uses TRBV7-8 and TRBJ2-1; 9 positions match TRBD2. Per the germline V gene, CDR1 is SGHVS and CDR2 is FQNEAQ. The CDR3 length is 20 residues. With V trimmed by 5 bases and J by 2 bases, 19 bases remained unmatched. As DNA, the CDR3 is TGTGCCAGCAGCAGGCGGACAGGCCGTGGTGCGGGAGGGACCTACAATGAGCAGTTCTTC. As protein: CASSRRTGRGAGGTYNEQFF.

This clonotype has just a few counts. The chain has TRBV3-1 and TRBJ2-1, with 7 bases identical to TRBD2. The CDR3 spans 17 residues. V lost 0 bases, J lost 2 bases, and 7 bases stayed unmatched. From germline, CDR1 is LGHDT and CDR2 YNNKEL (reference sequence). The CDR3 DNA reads TGTGCCAGCAGCCAAGATCGAACTAGCGTTGCCTACAATGAGCAGTTCTTC. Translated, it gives CASSQDRTSVAYNEQFF.

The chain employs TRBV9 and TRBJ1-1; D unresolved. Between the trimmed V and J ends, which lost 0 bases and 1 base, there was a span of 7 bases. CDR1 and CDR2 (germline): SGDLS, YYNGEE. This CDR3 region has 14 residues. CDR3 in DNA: TGTGCCAGCAGCGTAGATGCACAGAACACTGAAGCTTTCTTT. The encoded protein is CASSVDAQNTEAFF.

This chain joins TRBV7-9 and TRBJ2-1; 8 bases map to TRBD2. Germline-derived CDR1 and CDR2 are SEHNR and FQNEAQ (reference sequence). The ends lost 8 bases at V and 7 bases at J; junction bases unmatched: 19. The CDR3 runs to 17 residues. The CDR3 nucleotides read TGTGCCAGCGGCGCAATCCTACCGGGACTAGTGATAAATGAGCAGTTCTTC. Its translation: CASGAILPGLVINEQFF.